The clone carrying this TCR beta chain appeared a single time. This entry is derived from a study of CD8 T cells in Susac syndrome. V gave up 6 bases and J gave up 2 bases, with 11 bases separating them. CDR3 length: 13 residues. Germline CDR1 is MNHEY and CDR2 is SVGAGI. Random hexamers served to reverse transcribe roughly 0.5 to 1 ug RNA. TCRdb used MiXCR to reprocess the immunoSEQ multiplex PCR reads, holding one entry per CDR3 protein. The table lists 100,000 to 150,000 distinct CDR3 sequences, around 96% of them singletons. Material for sequencing was CD8+ T cells from PBMCs. The rearrangement uses TRBV6-5 and TRBJ2-7; the D is unclear. This clonotype originated in a human donor with Susac syndrome. Here the CDR3 DNA reads TGTGCCAGCAGCCTCCAGTGGGCCTACGAGCAGTACTTC. It translates to CASSLQWAYEQYF.